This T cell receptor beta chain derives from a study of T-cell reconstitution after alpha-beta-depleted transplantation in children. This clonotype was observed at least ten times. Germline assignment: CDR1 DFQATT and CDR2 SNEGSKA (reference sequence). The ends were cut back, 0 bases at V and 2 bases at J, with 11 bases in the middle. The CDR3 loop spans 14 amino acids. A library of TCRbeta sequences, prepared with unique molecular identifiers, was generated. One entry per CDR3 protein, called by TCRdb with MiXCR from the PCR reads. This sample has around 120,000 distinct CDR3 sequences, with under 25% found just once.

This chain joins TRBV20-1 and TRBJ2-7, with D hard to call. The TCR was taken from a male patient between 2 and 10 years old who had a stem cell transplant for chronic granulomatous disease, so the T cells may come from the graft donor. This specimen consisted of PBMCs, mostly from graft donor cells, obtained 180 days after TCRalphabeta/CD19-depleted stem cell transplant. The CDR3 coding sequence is TGCAGTGCTAGAGATAGGGCCCTTGCCTACGAGCAGTACTTC. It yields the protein CSARDRALAYEQYF.